The 21 T cell receptor beta chains presented below share a single source sample, sequenced in a study of shared clonotypes between healthy human individuals. The table came from immunoSEQ multiplex PCR; TCRdb's copy has only in-frame clones and leaves some out. Among around 550,000 clones listed, less than 96% were seen once. The sample comprised naive CD4+ T cells sorted from blood. The subset denotes: CD45RA+ positively selected. The receptors here all came from a woman aged 30 to 39 in good health.

The chain employs TRBV7-9 and TRBJ2-5; 7 positions agree with TRBD2. The germline gives CDR1 SEHNR, CDR2 FQNEAQ (reference sequence). The CDR3 sequence is 14 residues long. V gave up 1 base and J gave up 9 bases; unmatched junction bases: 8. CDR3 nucleotides: TGTGCCAGCAGCTTAGAAGGCGGGAGTATCCCCCAGTACTTC. Its protein product is CASSLEGGSIPQYF.

Only a few counts were recorded for this clone. The chain recombines TRBV29-1 with TRBJ1-1, with 7 bases identical to TRBD1. The CDR3 is made up of 13 amino acids. Germline V lookup: CDR1 SQVTM, CDR2 ANQGSEA. V lost 6 bases to trimming and J lost 0 bases; unmatched junction nucleotides: 4. The CDR3 DNA reads TGCAGCGTGGGGACAGACATGAACACTGAAGCTTTCTTT. This translates into CSVGTDMNTEAFF.

The chain links TRBV2 to TRBJ1-2; D remains ambiguous. V lost 5 bases and J 8 bases, leaving 9 bases between the germline ends. Per germline, CDR1 SNHLY and CDR2 FYNNEI. This CDR3 contains 11 residues. CDR3 sequence (DNA): TGTGCCAGCAGTCCCTCGGACGGCTACACCTTC. Protein product: CASSPSDGYTF.

The table lists this clone with a count of one. This chain connects TRBV19 to TRBJ2-3, with D tentatively TRBD2 (7 bases). Trimming shortened V by 6 bases and J by 4 bases, and 14 bases separated the two germline ends. This CDR3 is built from 14 residues. CDR1 and CDR2 (germline): LNHDA, SQIVND (reference sequence). This CDR3 is CASREAGAADTQYF. CDR3 nucleotides: TGTGCCAGTAGGGAGGCGGGGGCGGCAGATACGCAGTATTTT.

This clone is a singleton in its sample. A junction end diverges from the germline sequence, so it may reflect a read error. The gene calls are TRBV28 and TRBJ2-7; unclear D gene. Looked up from germline, CDR1 is MDHEN and CDR2 is SYDVKM. The CDR3 is made up of 15 amino acids. The CDR3 is CVSSLSQVLAYEQYF. DNA of the CDR3: TGTGTCAGCAGTTTAAGCCAGGTCCTAGCCTACGAGCAGTACTTC. The full variable domain, its missing parts supplied by reference TRBV28 and TRBJ2-7, is DVKVTQSSRYLVKRTGEKVFLECVQDMDHENMFWYRQDPGLGLRLIYFSYDVKMKEKGDIPEGYSVSREKKERFSLILESASTNQTSMYLCVSSLSQVLAYEQYFGPGTRLTVT.

The J gene is TRBJ2-5, the V gene TRBV4-1; D remains ambiguous. The germline V and J ends were trimmed by 0 bases and 2 bases, with 7 bases remaining between them. The CDR3 is made up of 14 amino acids. Germline V gene sequence: CDR1 MGHRA, CDR2 YSYEKL. CDR3 in amino acids: CASSQDPGQETQYF. The DNA of the CDR3 is TGCGCCAGCAGCCAAGATCCGGGTCAAGAGACCCAGTACTTC.

The CDR3 here is CATSRDLEVTGGMDTQYF. CDR3 nucleotide sequence: TGTGCCACCAGCAGAGATCTTGAGGTTACAGGGGGCATGGATACGCAGTATTTT. This chain uses TRBV15 with TRBJ2-3, with 9 bases fitting TRBD1. The CDR3 is 18 amino acids. V was pared by 0 bases and J by 6 bases, with 13 bases of the junction left unmatched. The germline V gene encodes CDR1 LNHNV and CDR2 YYDKDF (reference sequence).

V usage is TRBV18 and J usage is TRBJ2-5, with 11 nucleotides matching TRBD2. Germline V gene sequence: CDR1 KGHSH, CDR2 LQKENI. The ends lost 4 bases at V and 2 bases at J; junction bases unmatched: 6. The CDR3 runs 16 residues. In DNA form, the CDR3 reads TGTGCCAGCTCACGTTTGACTAGCGGGACGCAAGAGACCCAGTACTTC. This gives the protein CASSRLTSGTQETQYF.

The chain employs TRBV7-9 and TRBJ2-1; 7 bases map to TRBD2. Germline V CDR1 and CDR2: SEHNR, FQNEAQ (reference sequence). Germline trimming cut 1 base from V and 7 bases from J; bases unmatched to any gene: 10. The CDR3 is 16 amino acids. The CDR3 DNA is TGTGCCAGCAGCTTAGTACTCGCGGGAGTGGGGAATGAGCAGTTCTTC. Translating it yields CASSLVLAGVGNEQFF.

The chain joins TRBV7-2 to TRBJ2-7, with 8 bases that match TRBD1. Per the germline V gene, CDR1 is SGHTA and CDR2 is FQGNSA. The CDR3 covers 14 residues. V shed 1 base and J 6 bases; nucleotides not matched to a gene: 5. CDR3 in amino acids: CASSLGQGAIEQYF. The CDR3 coding sequence is TGTGCCAGCAGCTTAGGTCAGGGGGCGATCGAGCAGTACTTC. Based on the CDR3 plus reference TRBV7-2 and TRBJ2-7, the full variable domain is GAGVSQSPSNKVTEKGKDVELRCDPISGHTALYWYRQSLGQGLEFLIYFQGNSAPDKSGLPSDRFSAERTGGSVSTLTIQRTQQEDSAVYLCASSLGQGAIEQYFGPGTRLTVT.

The V and J genes are TRBV5-1 and TRBJ2-5, with D tentatively TRBD1 (6 bases). Per germline, CDR1 SGHRS and CDR2 YFSETQ. V was shortened by 5 bases and J by 2 bases, with 7 bases between the two germline ends. The CDR3 spans 12 residues. The CDR3 spells CASRQGQETQYF. CDR3 in DNA: TGCGCCAGCAGACAGGGACAAGAGACCCAGTACTTC.

This clone was seen once. J is TRBJ2-6 and V is TRBV6-6; D remains unclear. V lost 2 bases to trimming and J lost 1 base, with 3 bases between them. Germline assignment: CDR1 MNHNY and CDR2 SVGAGI (reference sequence). CDR3 length equals 14 residues. The CDR3 DNA is TGTGCCAGCAGTTACACGTCTGGGGCCAACGTCCTGACTTTC. This codes for CASSYTSGANVLTF.

The chain recombines TRBV6-5 with TRBJ1-5; unclear D gene. The CDR3 contains 10 residues. Trimming left V 6 bases short and J 9 bases short, with 6 bases between. CDR1 and CDR2 from the germline V gene are MNHEY and SVGAGI. The CDR3 protein is CASSKAPQHF. The CDR3 nucleotides read TGTGCCAGCAGCAAGGCGCCCCAGCATTTT.

The chain links TRBV2 to TRBJ2-5; 9 bases are a match to TRBD1. Germline V gene sequence: CDR1 SNHLY, CDR2 FYNNEI. J gave up 5 bases and V 9 bases, and 10 bases lay outside the gene matches. There are 14 residues in the CDR3. The chain's CDR3 is CASIGTGSPETQYF. The CDR3 nucleotides read TGTGCCAGTATTGGGACAGGGTCCCCGGAGACCCAGTACTTC.

This clone was seen just once. The chain joins TRBV5-6 to TRBJ1-3; no clear D gene. Germline V gene lookup returns CDR1 SGHDT and CDR2 YYEEEE. The CDR3 sequence is 13 residues long. Trimming cost V 2 bases and J 7 bases, with 10 bases left between them. The CDR3 region has the DNA TGTGCCAGCAGCTTCGTTGTGGAGAACACCATATATTTT. This sequence encodes CASSFVVENTIYF.

This clone was counted only a few times. This sequence joins TRBV7-9 and TRBJ2-7; 11 nucleotides line up with TRBD2. The CDR3 length is 15 residues. CDR1 is SEHNR and CDR2 is FQNEAQ in the germline V gene (reference sequence). Trimming removed 7 bases from V and 3 bases from J; junction bases left unmatched: 8. The CDR3, as DNA: TGTGCCAGCACCCATTCCGGGACTAGCGGCTACGAGCAGTACTTC. This gives the protein CASTHSGTSGYEQYF. Full variable domain (outside the CDR3, taken from reference TRBV7-9 and TRBJ2-7): DTGVSQNPRHKITKRGQNVTFRCDPISEHNRLYWYRQTLGQGPEFLTYFQNEAQLEKSRLLSDRFSAERPKGSFSTLEIQRTEQGDSAMYLCASTHSGTSGYEQYFGPGTRLTVT.

The rearrangement uses TRBV4-1 and TRBJ2-1; D is ambiguous. There are 15 residues in the CDR3. From germline, CDR1 is MGHRA and CDR2 YSYEKL. Trimming removed 1 base at V and 4 bases at J, with 11 bases between. The CDR3 nucleotides read TGCGCCAGCAGCCAAGGAAAGGTAGCTTACAATGAGCAGTTCTTC. Translation: CASSQGKVAYNEQFF.

The chain couples TRBV19 to TRBJ1-1; D gene uncertain. Germline CDR1 is LNHDA and CDR2 is SQIVND (reference sequence). The CDR3 runs to 11 residues. Trimming pared 6 bases from V and 7 bases from J, leaving 9 bases between. In nucleotides, the CDR3 is TGTGCCAGTAGCATCTATGGTGAAGCTTTCTTT. It encodes CASSIYGEAFF.

This clone was picked up one time. V gene TRBV5-1 combines with J gene TRBJ2-3, with D perhaps matching TRBD2 (6 bases). The CDR3 contains 16 residues. The germline V gene has CDR1 SGHRS and CDR2 YFSETQ. Trimming removed 4 bases at V and 4 bases at J, with 19 bases between. The CDR3 spells CASSVGSGSFADTQYF. The CDR3 coding sequence is TGCGCCAGCAGCGTAGGGTCCGGGAGCTTCGCAGATACGCAGTATTTT.

The chain combines TRBV5-8 with TRBJ1-2; a weak D match, TRBD1 (5 bases). Germline CDR1 SGHTS, CDR2 YDEGEE. Trimming removed 2 bases from V and 3 bases from J, with 20 bases in between. The CDR3 totals 17 residues. The DNA of the CDR3 is TGTGCCAGCAGCTTTGGGCCAAAGGGCCTCAGGGACTATGGCTACACCTTC. This codes for CASSFGPKGLRDYGYTF.

The gene calls are TRBV28 and TRBJ1-2; 7 positions agree with TRBD1. This CDR3 comprises 14 residues. Germline V gene lookup returns CDR1 MDHEN and CDR2 SYDVKM. V dropped 6 bases and J dropped 0; count of bases not matched to a gene: 4. CDR3 in amino acids: CASRKQGSNYGYTF. CDR3 nucleotides: TGTGCCAGCAGGAAACAGGGGTCTAACTATGGCTACACCTTC.